The T cell receptor beta chain under discussion was sequenced for a study of T-cell reconstitution after alpha-beta-depleted transplantation in children. The CDR3 is 15 residues long. Germline CDR1 and CDR2: SGHKS and YYEKEE (reference sequence). The V end was cut by 1 base, the J end by 0 bases, with 8 bases between. Unique molecular identifiers were used to barcode this TCRbeta library. From the PCR reads, TCRdb called clonotypes with MiXCR, one entry per CDR3 protein. Here the sample spans 350,000 to 450,000 distinct CDR3 sequences, roughly 14% being singletons. The receptor was derived from a human donor who donated a stem cell graft to a child with Fanconi anemia. The sample here was PBMCs, taken from the stem cell graft. The V call is TRBV5-5, the J call TRBJ1-5; D not resolved. CDR3 in amino acids: CASSLLGFSNQPQHF. The DNA of the CDR3 is TGTGCCAGCAGCTTGTTGGGTTTTAGCAATCAGCCCCAGCATTTT.